This entry lists 5 T cell receptor beta chains sequenced from one sample in a study of T cells in localized non-small cell lung cancer. Clones were sequenced by immunoSEQ multiplex PCR, and TCRdb holds only the in-frame ones, with some missing. The sample records about 54,000 clones, approximately 82% being singletons. This specimen was peripheral blood, taken before any cancer treatment. These receptor sequences come from a female donor aged 60 or older with stage II squamous cell lung carcinoma.

The chain has TRBV7-2 and TRBJ1-2, with D perhaps matching TRBD1 (5 bases). The length of the CDR3 is 16 residues. The V and J ends lost 2 bases and 7 bases respectively, with 20 bases between them. CDR1 is SGHTA, CDR2 FQGNSA, per germline. The chain's CDR3 is CASSLPLAGLLGGYTF. Written as DNA, the CDR3 is TGTGCCAGCAGCTTACCGTTGGCAGGGCTCCTAGGTGGCTACACCTTC.

The chain combines TRBV6-1 with TRBJ2-3, with D hard to call. The CDR3 is 13 amino acids. With 2 bases removed from V and 5 bases from J, the gap between germline ends came to 8 bases. CDR1 and CDR2 (germline): MNHNS, SASEGT. CDR3 loop: CASSEMRRDTQYF. The CDR3, as DNA: TGTGCCAGCAGTGAAATGAGGCGAGATACGCAGTATTTT.

The chain couples TRBV11-2 to TRBJ1-4; D might be TRBD1 (6 bases). Per the germline V gene, CDR1 is SGHAT and CDR2 is FQNNGV. Trimming stripped 4 bases from V and 5 bases from J, with 14 bases between. This CDR3 contains 15 residues. The CDR3 loop reads CASSSPGHRNEKLFF. The CDR3, as DNA: TGTGCCAGCAGCTCGCCGGGACACAGGAATGAAAAACTGTTTTTT.

The chain combines TRBV29-1 with TRBJ2-5; maybe TRBD1 (6 bases). The germline CDR1 and CDR2 sequences are SQVTM and ANQGSEA. Trimming left V 4 bases short and J 5 bases short, with 8 bases between. The CDR3 is made up of 11 amino acids. Written as DNA, the CDR3 is TGCAGCGTTGCAGGGGTGGAGACCCAGTACTTC. Its protein is CSVAGVETQYF.

This chain connects TRBV5-4 to TRBJ2-7; possible D gene TRBD1, 6 bases. CDR3 size: 15 residues. The V gene lost 3 bases and the J gene lost 5 bases, with 18 bases spanning the gap. Germline values: CDR1 SGHNT, CDR2 YYREEE (reference sequence). CDR3 in DNA: TGTGCCAGCAGCTCCTCCGGGACAAGATGGAACGAGCAGTACTTC. Its translation is CASSSSGTRWNEQYF.